A single T cell receptor beta chain is shown here with its context. What it recognizes is unknown. The junction shows a germline mismatch at one end, possibly a read error. The data derive from a study of response to subunit inactivated influenza vaccine. Study-wide results and caveats: Authors suggested each seasonal flu vaccination may recruit only limited numbers of new T cells.

TCRdb re-derived calls from the RT-PCR reads in MiXCR, one entry per CDR3 protein. The sample lists hundreds of thousands of distinct CDR3 sequences, approximately 7.6% seen once, with approximately 13% in the top ten. Germline lookup yields CDR1 DFQATT and CDR2 SNEGSKA (reference sequence). The CDR3 is 13 residues long. This sequence joins TRBV20-1 and TRBJ2-2, with D tentatively TRBD1 or TRBD2 (5 bases each). The origin of this receptor is a man between 45 and 75 years old who received an inactivated influenza vaccine. Sequencing was performed on PBMCs from blood, taken less than 30 months after vaccination. The CDR3 bases are TGCAGTGCTATCAAAGGGACCACCTGGGAGCTGTTTTTT. The encoded protein is CSAIKGTTWELFF.